The 10 T cell receptor beta chains below all came from one sample that was sequenced in a study of metastatic and nonmetastatic thyroid tumors. TCRdb redid the clone calls on the PCR reads using MiXCR. Of 9,900 or so clones listed, 32% are singletons. No patient had received any treatment before thyroid surgery. The sample was tumor tissue. All receptors derive from a female donor with papillary thyroid cancer or a benign thyroid nodule (not recorded which). Some clones in this sample may be carry-over from other donors' samples.

The chain's CDR3 is CASSPRDGESRERTYNEQFF. The CDR3 nucleotides read TGTGCCAGCAGCCCAAGGGACGGAGAGTCTCGGGAGAGAACCTACAATGAGCAGTTCTTC. J is TRBJ2-1 and V is TRBV3-1, with D possibly matching TRBD2 (6 bases). Deletions cut 4 bases from V and 2 bases from J, with 27 bases between. CDR3 length equals 20 residues. Germline V gives CDR1 LGHDT, CDR2 YNNKEL (reference sequence).

V usage is TRBV4-1 and J usage is TRBJ1-5; no definite D call. V was clipped by 1 base and J by 5 bases, with 6 bases between them. CDR3 length: 13 amino acids. CDR1 and CDR2 (germline): MGHRA, YSYEKL. The CDR3 coding sequence is TGCGCCAGCAGCCAAGTGAAGGATCAGCCCCAGCATTTT. It yields the protein CASSQVKDQPQHF.

This clone was seen many times. The V call is TRBV20-1, the J call TRBJ2-5, with 13 bases identical to TRBD2. The J segment lost 4 bases and the V segment lost 1 base, leaving 9 bases of the junction unmatched. The CDR3 contains 17 residues. Germline lookup yields CDR1 DFQATT and CDR2 SNEGSKA (reference sequence). CDR3 DNA sequence: TGCAGTGCTAGAGGACTAGCGGGGGGAACTCGGAGAGAGACCCAGTACTTC. It yields the protein CSARGLAGGTRRETQYF.

This sequence joins TRBV11-3 and TRBJ2-5, with D perhaps matching TRBD1 (6 bases). The V end was cut by 5 bases, the J end by 5 bases, with 12 bases between. Germline CDR1 and CDR2: SGHNT and YENEEA. The CDR3 loop spans 13 amino acids. CDR3 DNA sequence: TGTGCCAGCAGCCAAGGGGGTATGGAGACCCAGTACTTC. This gives the protein CASSQGGMETQYF.

By share of the sample, this clone is medium-sized. V and J are TRBV18 and TRBJ2-4, with 10 bases matching TRBD2. CDR1 is KGHSH and CDR2 is LQKENI in the germline V gene. The CDR3 consists of 16 residues. The V gene end was trimmed by 5 bases and the J gene end by 1 base; junction bases not matched to a gene: 5. This CDR3 reads CASSAFSGRAKNIQYF. The CDR3 DNA reads as TGTGCCAGCTCAGCTTTTAGCGGGAGGGCCAAAAACATTCAGTACTTC. Full variable domain (remainder filled in from reference TRBV18 and TRBJ2-4): NAGVMQNPRHLVRRRGQEARLRCSPMKGHSHVYWYRQLPEEGLKFMVYLQKENIIDESGMPKERFSAEFPKEGPSILRIQQVVRGDSAAYFCASSAFSGRAKNIQYFGAGTRLSVL.

Note on this clone: This sample includes further DNA sequences coding for the same CDR3. CDR3 sequence (DNA): TGCGCCAGCAGCTTTACGACAGGGGCCGCGGGGGGCGCTTTCTTT. Translation gives CASSFTTGAAGGAFF. The gene calls are TRBV5-1 and TRBJ1-1, with 8 bases matching TRBD1. The germline CDR1 and CDR2 sequences are SGHRS and YFSETQ. With 2 bases clipped from V and 11 bases from J, the junction kept 14 bases outside the gene matches. The CDR3 sequence is 15 residues long.

The chain couples TRBV11-2 to TRBJ1-1, with D hard to call. V was cut by 2 bases and J by 7 bases, with 20 bases left in between. CDR1 is SGHAT, CDR2 FQNNGV, per germline. This CDR3 has 16 residues. CDR3 region: CASSLSVARNKVEAFF. In DNA, the CDR3 is TGTGCCAGCAGCTTAAGTGTGGCACGGAACAAAGTTGAAGCTTTCTTT.

The chain carries TRBV20-1 and TRBJ1-1; 7 bases map to TRBD1. The length of the CDR3 is 11 residues. Germline values: CDR1 DFQATT, CDR2 SNEGSKA (reference sequence). Trimming removed 6 bases from V and 9 bases from J; junction bases left unmatched: 7. DNA of the CDR3: TGCAGTGCACCGGACAGGCGGCAAGCTTTCTTT. Protein product: CSAPDRRQAFF.

This chain joins TRBV5-1 and TRBJ1-1, with 7 bases lining up with TRBD1. The V gene end was trimmed by 2 bases and the J gene end by 11 bases; junction bases not matched to a gene: 15. This CDR3 has 15 amino acids. Per germline, CDR1 SGHRS and CDR2 YFSETQ. The DNA for the CDR3 is TGCGCCAGCAGCTTTACGACAGGGTCCGCGGGGGGCGCTTTCTTT. This sequence encodes CASSFTTGSAGGAFF.

The chain employs TRBV6-2 or TRBV6-3 and TRBJ2-3; D unresolved. Deletions cut 1 base from V and 0 bases from J, with 8 bases between. The CDR3 spans 15 residues. Germline V CDR1 and CDR2: MNHEY, SVGEGT. The CDR3, as DNA: TGTGCCAGCAGTTACTGGTTAGGAAGCACAGATACGCAGTATTTT. As protein: CASSYWLGSTDTQYF.